This T cell receptor beta chain derives from a study of T cell changes during pregnancy in multiple sclerosis. Germline CDR1 is SGHTA and CDR2 is FQGNSA. Unmatched junction bases numbered 14, after V lost 5 bases and J lost 6 bases. The CDR3 is made up of 16 amino acids. The table came from immunoSEQ multiplex PCR; TCRdb's copy has only in-frame clones and leaves some out. Of more than 80,000 clones listed, around 90% are singletons. The chain has TRBV7-2 and TRBJ1-1; 8 nucleotides align to TRBD1. The sample in question was peripheral blood, obtained before pregnancy. The TCR sequence derives from a female donor with multiple sclerosis, enrolled in a pregnancy study. The CDR3 DNA follows: TGTGCCAGCAGCCTCGACCCTTACAGGGGGACCCCTGAAGCTTTCTTT. Translation: CASSLDPYRGTPEAFF.